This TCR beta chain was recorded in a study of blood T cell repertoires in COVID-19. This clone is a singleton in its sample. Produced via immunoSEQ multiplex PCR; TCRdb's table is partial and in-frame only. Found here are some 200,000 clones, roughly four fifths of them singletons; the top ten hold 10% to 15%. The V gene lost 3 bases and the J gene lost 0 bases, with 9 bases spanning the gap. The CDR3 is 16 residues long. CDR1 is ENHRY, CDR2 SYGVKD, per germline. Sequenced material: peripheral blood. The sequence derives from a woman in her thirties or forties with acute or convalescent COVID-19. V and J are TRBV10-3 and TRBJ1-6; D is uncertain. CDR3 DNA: TGTGCCATCAGTGACGACATGAGCTCCTATAATTCACCCCTCCACTTT. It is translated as CAISDDMSSYNSPLHF.